The next 24 T cell receptor beta chains were all read from a single sample in a study of blood T cell repertoires in COVID-19 (dated by TCRdb to 2020 to 2021). To prepare the library, the immunoSEQ multiplex PCR assay was applied. Not all clones reach the TCRdb copy of this immuneACCESS table, which keeps in-frame sequences only. Checked studies attribute under half of the gap to unresolved V genes and leave the rest unexplained. The sample has more than 250,000 clones on record, approximately 88% of them singletons. Together, the top ten hold around 1.3% of the sample. Sequencing was performed on PBMCs or T cells enriched from blood (not recorded which). Receptors were obtained from a woman aged 40 to 50 with acute COVID-19.

The gene calls are TRBV28 and TRBJ1-1; D possibly corresponds to TRBD1 (6 bases). CDR1 MDHEN and CDR2 SYDVKM come from the germline V gene. The CDR3 is 17 residues long. The V gene lost 4 bases and the J gene lost 0 bases, with 18 bases spanning the gap. The CDR3 loop is CASSSNPGVFMNTEAFF. The CDR3 nucleotides are TGTGCCAGCAGTTCAAACCCAGGGGTGTTCATGAACACTGAAGCTTTCTTT.

This clone has only one observation. This chain joins TRBV30 and TRBJ2-1; D remains unclear. V was clipped by 2 bases and J by 10 bases, with 9 bases between them. Germline V gene lookup returns CDR1 GTSNPN and CDR2 SVGIG (reference sequence). The CDR3 has 11 residues. CDR3 sequence (DNA): TGTGCCTGGAGTCTAGTTAGAGAGCAGTTCTTC. It translates to CAWSLVREQFF.

The V gene is TRBV6-4, the J gene TRBJ2-2, with D possibly being TRBD1 (5 bases). Trimming left V 3 bases short and J 0 bases short, with 11 bases between. This CDR3 spans 16 amino acids. Germline V gene sequence: CDR1 MRHNA, CDR2 SNTAGT. CDR3 in DNA: TGTGCCAGCAGTGAATGGTCAGGGACGAACACCGGGGAGCTGTTTTTT. It yields the protein CASSEWSGTNTGELFF.

This rearrangement joins TRBV2 to TRBJ1-1; TRBD1 matches at 7 bases. Trimming took 6 bases from V and 1 from J; bases not matched to a gene: 5. This CDR3 spans 14 amino acids. Germline V CDR1 and CDR2: SNHLY, FYNNEI. The CDR3 region has the DNA TGTGCCAGCAGGACCGGGACAGAGAACACTGAAGCTTTCTTT. It translates to CASRTGTENTEAFF.

The chain couples TRBV6-1 to TRBJ1-1, with no clear D. Germline lookup yields CDR1 MNHNS and CDR2 SASEGT. V was pared by 3 bases and J by 1 base, with 6 bases between. This CDR3 comprises 13 residues. The CDR3 sequence is CASSDNWNTEAFF. CDR3 bases: TGTGCCAGCAGTGATAACTGGAACACTGAAGCTTTCTTT.

The rearrangement links TRBV4-1 to TRBJ2-1; D remains ambiguous. Germline V gene lookup returns CDR1 MGHRA and CDR2 YSYEKL. V was clipped by 1 base and J by 2 bases, with 18 bases between them. This CDR3 is built from 18 residues. DNA of the CDR3: TGCGCCAGCAGCCAAGCTTTACAAAAGAGGCTCCCCTACAATGAGCAGTTCTTC. Protein product: CASSQALQKRLPYNEQFF.

CDR3: CAHSLDVPYNEQFF. The CDR3 nucleotides are TGTGCCCACTCCCTCGATGTACCCTACAATGAGCAGTTCTTC. This chain connects TRBV28 to TRBJ2-1; D gene ambiguous. The CDR3 sequence is 14 residues long. Germline V gives CDR1 MDHEN, CDR2 SYDVKM. V lost 11 bases and J 2 bases, leaving 16 bases between the germline ends.

The chain has TRBV9 and TRBJ1-1; TRBD1 agrees at 10 bases. Germline V CDR1 and CDR2: SGDLS, YYNGEE. Trimming took 3 bases from V and 6 from J; bases not matched to a gene: 5. The CDR3 length is 14 residues. CDR3 amino acids: CASSGGQGRAEAFF. CDR3 DNA: TGTGCCAGCAGCGGGGGACAGGGGAGGGCTGAAGCTTTCTTT.

V gene TRBV30 combines with J gene TRBJ2-2; D might be TRBD1 (5 bases). This CDR3 region has 14 residues. Germline V gene lookup returns CDR1 GTSNPN and CDR2 SVGIG (reference sequence). The V end was cut by 0 bases, the J end by 1 base, with 6 bases between. The CDR3 DNA follows: TGTGCCTGGAGTGTGGGGCAGAACACCGGGGAGCTGTTTTTT. Translated, it gives CAWSVGQNTGELFF.

The chain couples TRBV28 to TRBJ1-3; TRBD1 matches 7 bases. V shed 2 bases, J shed 0 bases, and the junction held 1 base outside the gene matches. Germline V gives CDR1 MDHEN, CDR2 SYDVKM. The CDR3 is made up of 15 amino acids. CDR3 sequence reads: CASSLEGASGNTIYF. In nucleotides, the CDR3 is TGTGCCAGCAGTTTAGAGGGGGCCTCTGGAAACACCATATATTTT.

The genes are TRBV29-1 and TRBJ2-3, with 8 bases identical to TRBD1. J gave up 3 bases and V 6 bases, and 8 bases lay outside the gene matches. The germline V gene has CDR1 SQVTM and CDR2 ANQGSEA. The CDR3 runs 14 residues. CDR3 amino acids: CSVGRTGRTDTQYF. CDR3 nucleotide sequence: TGCAGCGTCGGTCGGACAGGGAGGACAGATACGCAGTATTTT.

The rearrangement uses TRBV5-4 and TRBJ1-2; 7 nucleotides align to TRBD1. The CDR3 has 15 amino acids. Germline V gives CDR1 SGHNT, CDR2 YYREEE (reference sequence). V lost 1 base, J lost 3 bases, and 6 bases stayed unmatched. The CDR3 reads CASSLSGRGDYGYTF. In DNA, the CDR3 is TGTGCCAGCAGCTTGTCTGGCAGGGGGGACTATGGCTACACCTTC.

The chain combines TRBV27 with TRBJ1-5; no firm D call. V was shortened by 5 bases and J by 0 bases, with 8 bases between the two germline ends. Germline V lookup: CDR1 MNHEY, CDR2 SMNVEV (reference sequence). The CDR3 has 14 amino acids. The CDR3 loop reads CASSLQNSNQPQHF. CDR3 DNA: TGTGCCAGCAGTCTTCAGAATAGCAATCAGCCCCAGCATTTT.

This sequence joins TRBV18 and TRBJ1-1, with TRBD1 matching over 8 bases. The ends lost 1 base at V and 4 bases at J; junction bases unmatched: 5. The CDR3 loop spans 15 amino acids. The germline gives CDR1 KGHSH, CDR2 LQKENI. The CDR3 reads CASSPLRGQSTEAFF. CDR3 DNA sequence: TGTGCCAGCTCACCACTCAGGGGGCAGAGCACTGAAGCTTTCTTT.

The CDR3 region has the DNA TGTGCCAGCAGCATAGGATCCGGGACAGGGGGCGCGGGTGGCTACACCTTC. Translating it yields CASSIGSGTGGAGGYTF. The chain is built from TRBV5-4 and TRBJ1-2, with TRBD1 matching 12 bases. Unmatched junction bases numbered 14, after V lost 4 bases and J lost 7 bases. There are 17 residues in the CDR3. CDR1 and CDR2 from the germline V gene are SGHNT and YYREEE (reference sequence).

This chain uses TRBV19 with TRBJ1-1, with 8 positions matching TRBD1. V was pared by 3 bases and J by 3 bases, with 6 bases of the junction left unmatched. This CDR3 comprises 15 residues. Germline lookup yields CDR1 LNHDA and CDR2 SQIVND (reference sequence). The CDR3 DNA is TGTGCCAGTAGTATTGTATCACAGGGGGACACTGAAGCTTTCTTT. Translation gives CASSIVSQGDTEAFF.

J is TRBJ2-5 and V is TRBV24-1; no clear D. The CDR3 runs 14 residues. Trimming shortened V by 9 bases and J by 2 bases, and 15 bases separated the two germline ends. The germline V gene encodes CDR1 KGHDR and CDR2 SFDVKD. The DNA for the CDR3 is TGTGCCACCGCCAAATCAGCAGGTCAAGAGACCCAGTACTTC. Translating gives CATAKSAGQETQYF.

The sample holds many counts of this clone. Other nucleotide sequences from this sample produce the same CDR3. The gene calls are TRBV7-2 and TRBJ2-5; 8 bases fit TRBD1. The CDR3 is 14 amino acids. Germline CDR1 and CDR2: SGHTA and FQGNSA. Losses at the gene ends were 2 bases for V and 2 bases for J; bases not matched to a gene: 1. This chain's CDR3 is CASSLTGGQETQYF. Here the CDR3 DNA reads TGTGCCAGCAGCTTAACAGGGGGGCAAGAGACCCAGTACTTC.

This chain links TRBV9 with TRBJ2-5, with a possible D match to TRBD2 (5 bases). Trimming removed 0 bases from V and 2 bases from J, with 8 bases in between. The CDR3 is 14 residues long. The germline CDR1 and CDR2 sequences are SGDLS and YYNGEE. CDR3 residues: CASSVGGQQETQYF. The DNA for the CDR3 is TGTGCCAGCAGCGTAGGAGGGCAGCAAGAGACCCAGTACTTC. The whole variable domain, remainder taken from reference TRBV9 and TRBJ2-5, is DSGVTQTPKHLITATGQRVTLRCSPRSGDLSVYWYQQSLDQGLQFLIQYYNGEERAKGNILERFSAQQFPDLHSELNLSSLELGDSALYFCASSVGGQQETQYFGPGTRLLVL.

This chain links TRBV27 with TRBJ1-6; TRBD1 is a possible D gene (5 bases). Trimming took 2 bases from V and 9 from J, leaving 14 bases between them. The length of the CDR3 is 15 residues. The germline V gene has CDR1 MNHEY and CDR2 SMNVEV (reference sequence). CDR3 DNA: TGTGCCAGCAGTTTACAAGGCAGGGAAGGTTCACCCCTCCACTTT. Amino acid sequence: CASSLQGREGSPLHF.

The J gene is TRBJ2-7, the V gene TRBV28, with D tentatively TRBD1 (6 bases). The CDR3 spans 15 residues. The germline V and J ends were trimmed by 3 bases and 10 bases, with 22 bases remaining between them. Germline-derived CDR1 and CDR2 are MDHEN and SYDVKM. In DNA form, the CDR3 reads TGTGCCAGCAGTTTCCGGACATACCCCAGACAGGTACAGTACTTC. This codes for CASSFRTYPRQVQYF.

The chain is built from TRBV4-3 and TRBJ2-3; TRBD2 agrees at 8 bases. V was clipped by 2 bases and J by 5 bases; unmatched bases: 12. This CDR3 contains 17 residues. Germline values: CDR1 LGHNA, CDR2 YSLEER. The CDR3 region has the DNA TGCGCCAGCAGCCAAAGGGCACTAGCGGAATCTGTAGATACGCAGTATTTT. Protein sequence: CASSQRALAESVDTQYF.

J is TRBJ1-4 and V is TRBV2; D unresolved. This CDR3 comprises 12 residues. The germline V gene has CDR1 SNHLY and CDR2 FYNNEI. The V end lost 8 bases, the J end lost 7 bases, and 11 bases lay between the germline ends. This CDR3 reads CASFRPVEKLFF. CDR3 coding DNA: TGTGCCAGCTTCCGCCCGGTTGAAAAACTGTTTTTT. The full variable domain, rest sourced from reference TRBV2 and TRBJ1-4, is EPEVTQTPSHQVTQMGQEVILRCVPISNHLYFYWYRQILGQKVEFLVSFYNNEISEKSEIFDDQFSVERPDGSNFTLKIRSTKLEDSAMYFCASFRPVEKLFFGSGTQLSVL.

The chain has TRBV5-8 and TRBJ2-7, with 7 bases that match TRBD2. The germline V gene encodes CDR1 SGHTS and CDR2 YDEGEE. J gave up 1 base and V 1 base, and 5 bases lay outside the gene matches. The CDR3 totals 15 residues. This chain's CDR3 is CASSLRGGSSYEQYF. As DNA, the CDR3 is TGTGCCAGCAGCTTGAGGGGAGGGAGTTCCTACGAGCAGTACTTC.